The present T cell receptor beta chain was sequenced within a study of shared clonotypes between healthy human individuals. CDR1 SNHLY and CDR2 FYNNEI come from the germline V gene. This CDR3 region has 13 residues. With 5 bases removed from V and 3 bases from J, the gap between germline ends came to 7 bases. Sequencing was performed with immunoSEQ multiplex PCR; in TCRdb, only in-frame clones are kept and a portion is missing. This table holds about 1 million clones, 75% found once. This chain uses TRBV2 with TRBJ2-2; D not certain. The sequence was obtained from a man between 18 and 35 years old in good health. Sequenced sample: memory CD4+ T cells sorted from blood. Indicated subset: CD45RA-negative fraction. CDR3 coding DNA: TGTGCCAGCAGTCTGCTTTACACCGGGGAGCTGTTTTTT. Translated, it gives CASSLLYTGELFF.